This entry lists 31 T cell receptor beta chains sequenced from one sample in a study of T cell repertoires in cytomegalovirus infection. No antigens are known for them. TCRdb reprocessed the reads via MiXCR and lists one record per CDR3 protein. Here the sample spans fewer than 850,000 distinct CDR3 sequences, roughly 29% being singletons. The starting material was cultured CD8+ T cells from PBMCs, obtained from culture after CMV antigen stimulation. Receptor source: a human donor in good health (CMV status not recorded). Some clones in this sample may be carry-over from other donors' samples.

The chain links TRBV19 to TRBJ1-1; D is undetermined. The V gene lost 3 bases and the J gene lost 4 bases, with 9 bases spanning the gap. The CDR3 consists of 13 residues. The germline CDR1 and CDR2 sequences are LNHDA and SQIVND (reference sequence). The CDR3 DNA is TGTGCCAGTAGTATCCTGGGCCCCACTGAAGCTTTCTTT. Translating it yields CASSILGPTEAFF.

In its sample, this clonotype was seen many times. The chain couples TRBV29-1 to TRBJ2-7; tentatively, D is TRBD1 or TRBD2 (5 bases each). The CDR3 is 13 residues long. Germline V gene data show CDR1 as SQVTM and CDR2 as ANQGSEA. Trimming took off 4 bases at V and 7 bases at J, with 17 bases between the two ends. CDR3 bases: TGCAGCGTTGGAGACAGTCCCCCGGGGGAGCAGTACTTC. Translation: CSVGDSPPGEQYF.

The sample holds a few counts of this clonotype. This chain uses TRBV4-3 with TRBJ2-3; D not certain. Germline V gene data show CDR1 as LGHNA and CDR2 as YSLEER. Trimming took 0 bases from V and 0 from J, leaving 13 bases between them. The CDR3 length is 17 residues. CDR3 DNA sequence: TGCGCCAGCAGCCAAGATCCCGCCACCGTGAGCACAGATACGCAGTATTTT. Encoded protein: CASSQDPATVSTDTQYF.

The V and J genes are TRBV5-5 and TRBJ2-7, with D possibly matching TRBD1 (5 bases). CDR1 and CDR2 (germline): SGHKS, YYEKEE (reference sequence). Trimming removed 2 bases from V and 2 bases from J, with 14 bases in between. CDR3 length equals 15 residues. CDR3 DNA: TGTGCCAGCAGCTTTTACCAGGGCTTTGCCTACGAGCAGTACGTC. The encoded protein is CASSFYQGFAYEQYV.

Ten or more counts support this clonotype. The rearrangement joins TRBV7-3 to TRBJ2-1, with D perhaps matching TRBD2 (6 bases). The germline gives CDR1 SGHTA, CDR2 FQGTGA. The CDR3 spans 13 residues. The ends were cut back, 8 bases at V and 5 bases at J, with 13 bases in the middle. The CDR3 DNA follows: TGTGCCAGCGCCTCCTCGGGGGACAATGAGCAGTTCTTC. Translation: CASASSGDNEQFF.

This rearrangement joins TRBV6-1 to TRBJ2-1; 9 bases are shared with TRBD2. Trimming removed 3 bases from V and 7 bases from J; junction bases left unmatched: 7. From germline, CDR1 is MNHNS and CDR2 SASEGT. This CDR3 is built from 15 residues. The CDR3 sequence is CASSDGGGAWNEQFF. CDR3 coding DNA: TGTGCCAGCAGTGACGGCGGGGGGGCCTGGAATGAGCAGTTCTTC.

The V and J genes are TRBV6-5 and TRBJ2-7; possibly TRBD2 for D (6 bases). Trimming pared 5 bases from V and 5 bases from J, leaving 22 bases between. The CDR3 contains 16 residues. Germline values: CDR1 MNHEY, CDR2 SVGAGI. The CDR3 spells CASSGPGRGFSHEQYF. The CDR3 nucleotides are TGTGCCAGCAGTGGACCTGGACGGGGGTTTTCGCACGAGCAGTACTTC.

The gene calls are TRBV15 and TRBJ1-1; D remains ambiguous. Germline values: CDR1 LNHNV, CDR2 YYDKDF (reference sequence). The CDR3 spans 14 residues. The ends were cut back, 0 bases at V and 4 bases at J, with 9 bases in the middle. The CDR3 region is CATSRDLDSTEAFF. The CDR3 region has the DNA TGTGCCACCAGCAGAGATCTTGACTCCACTGAAGCTTTCTTT.

This clonotype was seen only a few times. The chain employs TRBV9 and TRBJ1-2; D unresolved. Germline loops: CDR1 SGDLS, CDR2 YYNGEE. Trimming left V 0 bases short and J 8 bases short, with 17 bases between. The CDR3 has 15 amino acids. CDR3 coding DNA: TGTGCCAGCAGCGTAGGCATGGACTCCCTCCCCGGCTACACCTTC. Its protein is CASSVGMDSLPGYTF.

The gene calls are TRBV7-9 and TRBJ1-1; TRBD1 is a possible D gene (6 bases). Trimming removed 1 base from V and 2 bases from J, with 14 bases in between. The CDR3 covers 16 residues. From germline, CDR1 is SEHNR and CDR2 FQNEAQ (reference sequence). CDR3 DNA sequence: TGTGCCAGCAGCTTAGGGAGGAGCAGGGGAAACACTGAAGCTTTCTTT. This translates into CASSLGRSRGNTEAFF.

This clonotype was detected many times. J is TRBJ1-1 and V is TRBV7-3, with D unresolved. Germline V gene sequence: CDR1 SGHTA, CDR2 FQGTGA. V was trimmed by 0 bases and J by 7 bases, leaving 12 bases between them. This CDR3 comprises 14 residues. CDR3 sequence reads: CASSLTPSADEAFF. The CDR3 nucleotides read TGTGCCAGCAGCTTAACACCTTCGGCAGATGAAGCTTTCTTT.

The chain carries TRBV4-3 and TRBJ2-1; D possibly corresponds to TRBD1 (5 bases). CDR3 size: 13 residues. Between the trimmed V and J ends, which lost 2 bases and 13 bases, there was a span of 15 bases. Germline CDR1 reads LGHNA; CDR2 reads YSLEER. The CDR3: CASSQQSGQGQFF. Here the CDR3 DNA reads TGCGCCAGCAGCCAACAATCCGGGCAGGGTCAGTTCTTC.

V usage is TRBV12-3 or TRBV12-4 and J usage is TRBJ2-7; D unresolved. This CDR3 spans 15 amino acids. The ends were cut back, 7 bases at V and 0 bases at J, with 16 bases in the middle. CDR3 nucleotides: TGTGCCAGCACCCTAACCTTACAGCACTCCTACGAGCAGTACTTC. The encoded protein is CASTLTLQHSYEQYF.

The genes are TRBV27 and TRBJ1-1, with 8 bases matching TRBD1. Germline V gives CDR1 MNHEY, CDR2 SMNVEV (reference sequence). With V trimmed by 5 bases and J by 10 bases, 15 bases remained unmatched. This CDR3 region has 15 residues. The CDR3 sequence is CASSLTGGDQTGAFF. The DNA of the CDR3 is TGTGCCAGCAGTCTCACAGGGGGAGACCAAACAGGAGCTTTCTTT.

This clonotype was detected a few times. The chain couples TRBV7-9 to TRBJ2-5, with TRBD1 identical over 7 bases. Germline assignment: CDR1 SEHNR and CDR2 FQNEAQ (reference sequence). CDR3 length: 16 amino acids. V lost 5 bases and J lost 4; bases outside the gene matches: 13. The CDR3 DNA sequence: TGTGCCAGCAGCCCAACCGACAGGGTGCTAAGAGAGACCCAGTACTTC. Encoded protein: CASSPTDRVLRETQYF.

The chain combines TRBV12-3 or TRBV12-4 with TRBJ2-5, with a tentative D call TRBD1 (6 bases). Trimming took off 6 bases at V and 4 bases at J, with 12 bases between the two ends. The length of the CDR3 is 13 residues. CDR3 nucleotides: TGTGCCAGCAGATCGGACAGCCTAGAGACCCAGTACTTC. Amino acids: CASRSDSLETQYF.

This clonotype has a count of ten or more. The chain couples TRBV7-2 to TRBJ2-1, with D possibly being TRBD1 (6 bases). The CDR3 is made up of 13 amino acids. The V end was cut by 5 bases, the J end by 5 bases, with 10 bases between. The germline CDR1 and CDR2 sequences are SGHTA and FQGNSA. The DNA for the CDR3 is TGTGCCAGCAGCAGACAGGTTAACAATGAGCAGTTCTTC. Amino acids: CASSRQVNNEQFF.

The chain has TRBV7-2 and TRBJ2-7, with 10 bases aligning to TRBD1. CDR1 and CDR2 from the germline V gene are SGHTA and FQGNSA. J lost 4 bases, V lost 5 bases, and 8 bases had no gene match. The CDR3 contains 15 residues. CDR3 sequence reads: CASSPGQGIRYEQYF. CDR3 in DNA: TGTGCCAGCAGCCCGGGACAGGGGATTCGGTACGAGCAGTACTTC.

The V call is TRBV6-1, the J call TRBJ1-2; no clear D. V was cut by 6 bases and J by 6 bases, with 14 bases left in between. The CDR3 spans 13 residues. Germline V CDR1 and CDR2: MNHNS, SASEGT. The CDR3 reads CASSPAGFDGYTF. The DNA for the CDR3 is TGTGCCAGCAGCCCCGCAGGTTTCGATGGCTACACCTTC.

There are many counts of this clonotype. The V gene is TRBV20-1, the J gene TRBJ1-2; no definite D call. Germline V gene sequence: CDR1 DFQATT, CDR2 SNEGSKA (reference sequence). Between the trimmed V and J ends, which lost 0 bases and 6 bases, there was a span of 17 bases. The CDR3 extends over 15 amino acids. CDR3 amino acids: CSARDRGVASDGYTF. CDR3 sequence (DNA): TGCAGTGCTAGAGATCGAGGAGTTGCGAGCGATGGCTACACCTTC.

This clonotype was detected only a few times. CDR3 in DNA: TGCAGTGCTAGTAAAATGAGGAATGGCGGGGCACTTCACAATGAGCAGTTCTTC. It encodes CSASKMRNGGALHNEQFF. The rearrangement links TRBV20-1 to TRBJ2-1, with D perhaps TRBD2 (6 bases). Germline lookup yields CDR1 DFQATT and CDR2 SNEGSKA (reference sequence). The CDR3 sequence is 18 residues long. V was shortened by 3 bases and J by 5 bases, with 26 bases between the two germline ends.

The rearrangement links TRBV19 to TRBJ1-1; D might be TRBD1 (6 bases). The CDR3 is 13 amino acids. Looked up from germline, CDR1 is LNHDA and CDR2 is SQIVND (reference sequence). V dropped 8 bases and J dropped 0 bases, with 10 bases sitting between them. For the CDR3, the DNA is TGTGCCAGTCAGGGGCGAATGAACACTGAAGCTTTCTTT. It is translated as CASQGRMNTEAFF.

V and J are TRBV4-1 and TRBJ2-1; 8 nucleotides match TRBD1. This CDR3 is 16 amino acids long. Germline values: CDR1 MGHRA, CDR2 YSYEKL. The junction had 4 bases not matched to a gene; V was cut back by 2 bases and J by 1 base. In nucleotides, the CDR3 is TGCGCCAGCAGCCAACTTCACAGGGGGTCCTACAATGAGCAGTTCTTC. Translating it yields CASSQLHRGSYNEQFF.

V gene TRBV29-1 combines with J gene TRBJ1-2, with unresolved D. This CDR3 has 13 amino acids. Germline V gives CDR1 SQVTM, CDR2 ANQGSEA. Trimming took off 1 base at V and 4 bases at J, with 10 bases between the two ends. Here the CDR3 reads CSVEVGAFYGYTF. CDR3 DNA: TGCAGCGTTGAAGTTGGAGCATTCTATGGCTACACCTTC.

The CDR3 is CASIGGRANYGYTF. CDR3 DNA: TGTGCCAGCATAGGGGGCAGGGCTAACTATGGCTACACCTTC. The chain employs TRBV2 and TRBJ1-2, with 7 bases identical to TRBD1. J lost 0 bases, V lost 7 bases, and 5 bases had no gene match. This CDR3 has 14 amino acids. Germline CDR1 and CDR2: SNHLY and FYNNEI.

This clonotype was seen a few times. This sequence joins TRBV6-5 and TRBJ1-5, with D possibly TRBD1 on 5 matching bases. This CDR3 is built from 15 residues. Germline loops: CDR1 MNHEY, CDR2 SVGAGI. V was shortened by 6 bases and J by 0 bases, with 12 bases between the two germline ends. CDR3: CASSPFRDSNQPQHF. The CDR3 region has the DNA TGTGCCAGCAGCCCCTTCAGGGATAGCAATCAGCCCCAGCATTTT.

The rearrangement links TRBV5-1 to TRBJ1-1, with 11 bases identical to TRBD1. Losses at the gene ends were 4 bases for V and 2 bases for J; bases not matched to a gene: 10. Germline V gives CDR1 SGHRS, CDR2 YFSETQ. The CDR3 has 17 residues. The CDR3 is CASSQFGQGATNTEAFF. For the CDR3, the DNA is TGCGCCAGCAGCCAATTTGGACAGGGGGCGACCAACACTGAAGCTTTCTTT.

This clonotype was recorded only once. One junction end disagrees with the germline gene, perhaps due to a read error. This chain uses TRBV7-8 with TRBJ2-6; D ambiguous. In germline, CDR1 is SGHVS, CDR2 FQNEAQ. The CDR3 contains 19 residues. CDR3 protein: CAISLPRAFTSTGANVLTF. The CDR3 DNA reads as TGTGCCATCAGCTTGCCCCGAGCATTTACAAGCACTGGGGCCAACGTCCTGACTTTC.

The chain employs TRBV4-2 and TRBJ2-7; possible D gene TRBD2, 5 bases. The length of the CDR3 is 14 residues. Germline CDR1 and CDR2: LGHNA and YNFKEQ. With 1 base removed from V and 3 bases from J, the gap between germline ends came to 10 bases. In DNA, the CDR3 is TGTGCCAGCAGCCAAGTGGGCGAGGGCTACGAGCAGTACTTC. Amino acid sequence: CASSQVGEGYEQYF.

This clonotype was counted between two and nine times. The J gene is TRBJ1-4, the V gene TRBV6-6; D gene ambiguous. This CDR3 comprises 14 residues. The V gene lost 8 bases and the J gene lost 3 bases, with 13 bases spanning the gap. CDR1 MNHNY and CDR2 SVGAGI come from the germline V gene (reference sequence). CDR3 coding DNA: TGTGCCAGCGGGGAGAGCCGACCTAATGAAAAACTGTTTTTT. Encoded protein: CASGESRPNEKLFF.

This clonotype was recorded many times. The genes are TRBV7-6 and TRBJ2-5; 8 bases map to TRBD2. The CDR3 contains 16 residues. Germline assignment: CDR1 SGHVS and CDR2 FNYEAQ. V was clipped by 5 bases and J by 5 bases; unmatched bases: 13. The CDR3 coding sequence is TGTGCCAGCAGCCTCCCCTCCGGGGGGGCGGAGGAGACCCAGTACTTC. Translating it yields CASSLPSGGAEETQYF.